Listed below are T cell receptor beta chains from one sample, sequenced in a study of identical twins. TCRdb processed the 5' RACE reads anew with MiXCR; each CDR3 protein has one entry. This sample has more than 1.5 million distinct CDR3 sequences; 25% to 35% occur once, and the top ten carry around 0.25%. Sequencing input: cord blood. The receptors were sampled from a newborn girl in good health. CDR3s include the opening cysteine and the closing phenylalanine or tryptophan. The D gene is left open where the match is weak. Clone sizes are given selectively: once, few, many, or a class where the clone is expanded.

CDR3 protein	CDR3 DNA	V gene	CDR3 length	J gene	D gene	clone size
CASTVPQGSSYNEQFF	TGTGCCAGCACCGTACCCCAGGGGAGCTCCTACAATGAGCAGTTCTTC	TRBV28	16	TRBJ2-1	-	once
CSARVAAIGTDTQYF	TGCAGTGCTAGAGTGGCCGCCATAGGCACAGATACGCAGTATTTT	TRBV20-1	15	TRBJ2-3	-	-
CSARDPASNYGYTF	TGCAGTGCTAGAGATCCCGCCAGTAACTATGGCTACACCTTC	TRBV20-1	14	TRBJ1-2	-	-
CASRRQGRSNTGELFF	TGTGCCAGCAGAAGACAGGGGAGGTCGAACACCGGGGAGCTGTTTTTT	TRBV6-1	16	TRBJ2-2	TRBD1	once
CASRQPGTPAYEQYF	TGTGCCAGCAGACAGCCCGGGACGCCCGCCTACGAGCAGTACTTC	TRBV27	15	TRBJ2-7	-	few
CGAKQRQINYGYTF	TGCGGTGCTAAACAAAGACAGATAAACTATGGCTACACCTTC	TRBV20-1	14	TRBJ1-2	-	-
CAISNPGAGNTIYF	TGTGCCATCAGTAACCCAGGGGCTGGAAACACCATATATTTT	TRBV10-3	14	TRBJ1-3	-	-
CASGQEEQYF	TGTGCCAGCGGTCAGGAAGAGCAGTACTTC	TRBV2	10	TRBJ2-5	-	few
CSAREPTGGYYEQYF	TGCAGTGCTAGAGAACCGACAGGGGGATATTACGAGCAGTACTTC	TRBV20-1	15	TRBJ2-7	TRBD1	few
CSVQGDTEAFF	TGCAGCGTGCAGGGGGACACTGAAGCTTTCTTT	TRBV29-1	11	TRBJ1-1	TRBD1	few
CAISTGSGGANVLTF	TGTGCCATCAGCACAGGGTCTGGAGGGGCCAACGTCCTGACTTTC	TRBV10-3	15	TRBJ2-6	-	few
CASSSGTVVSEQYF	TGTGCCAGCAGTTCCGGGACTGTGGTCTCCGAGCAGTACTTC	TRBV12-3/TRBV12-4	14	TRBJ2-7	-	-
CASSEARGLNTEAFF	TGTGCCAGCAGTGAAGCCAGGGGCCTGAACACTGAAGCTTTCTTT	TRBV6-1	15	TRBJ1-1	-	-
CASSPTRGLYEQYF	TGTGCCAGCAGCCCGACTAGGGGCCTCTACGAGCAGTACTTC	TRBV3-1	14	TRBJ2-7	-	-
CATSDSGTFETQYF	TGTGCCACCAGTGATTCCGGGACTTTTGAGACCCAGTACTTC	TRBV24-1	14	TRBJ2-5	-	-
CASSPKSGAKNIQYF	TGTGCCAGCAGTCCCAAATCGGGGGCCAAAAACATTCAGTACTTC	TRBV25-1	15	TRBJ2-4	-	-
CASSLREGGLSGQYF	TGTGCCAGCAGTTTACGGGAGGGCGGCCTCTCAGGGCAGTACTTC	TRBV27	15	TRBJ2-7	TRBD2	few
CASSVLAGLSYEQYF	TGTGCCAGCAGCGTACTAGCGGGCCTTTCCTACGAGCAGTACTTC	TRBV7-2	15	TRBJ2-7	TRBD2	-
CATAGLARNNEQFF	TGTGCCACCGCGGGACTAGCGAGAAACAATGAGCAGTTCTTC	TRBV6-1	14	TRBJ2-1	TRBD2	-
CASSMREYEQYF	TGTGCCAGTAGTATGAGGGAGTACGAGCAGTACTTC	TRBV19	12	TRBJ2-7	-	-
CASSKGGPLETQYF	TGTGCCAGCTCGAAAGGGGGACCGTTGGAGACCCAGTACTTC	TRBV9	14	TRBJ2-5	-	few